The 14 T cell receptor beta chains below all came from one sample that was sequenced in a study of beta chain features in type 1 diabetes. Every bit of the isolated RNA underwent reverse transcription, so sequencing read expressed TCRB transcripts. Sequencing used immunoSEQ multiplex PCR; TCRdb keeps in-frame clones, though not all of them. Of about 16,000 clones in the sample, 45% to 65% were seen once. Sequencing was done on a sample of stem cell memory CD4+ T cells from blood. The receptors derive from a woman under 30 in good health.

This clone appeared a few times. The genes are TRBV4-1 and TRBJ2-5; 11 positions match TRBD2. CDR3 length: 19 residues. V shed 1 base and J 4 bases; nucleotides not matched to a gene: 14. Germline V gene lookup returns CDR1 MGHRA and CDR2 YSYEKL. The CDR3 region has the DNA TGCGCCAGCAGCCAAGTCGCGGGACTAGCGGTAGAGGGAGGAGAGACCCAGTACTTC. Translation gives CASSQVAGLAVEGGETQYF.

The chain joins TRBV28 to TRBJ1-6; D gene uncertain. Germline assignment: CDR1 MDHEN and CDR2 SYDVKM. CDR3 size: 14 residues. V gave up 2 bases and J gave up 7 bases, with 9 bases separating them. CDR3 residues: CASSLGGQNSPLHF. The CDR3 nucleotides read TGTGCCAGCAGTTTAGGAGGTCAAAATTCACCCCTCCACTTT.

The rearrangement links TRBV2 to TRBJ2-5, with 7 bases aligning to TRBD1. The closer fit of TRBJ2-7 to the DNA end suggests the J call may be wrong. The CDR3 loop spans 13 amino acids. Germline assignment: CDR1 SNHLY and CDR2 FYNNEI. CDR3 protein: CASSPTGRGEQYF. The CDR3 coding sequence is TGTGCCAGCAGCCCGACAGGGAGAGGCGAGCAGTACTTC.

This clone was seen once. The chain recombines TRBV28 with TRBJ2-7, with 14 bases aligning to TRBD2. The V segment lost 4 bases and the J segment 6 bases; nucleotides outside the gene matches: 5. This CDR3 is 15 amino acids long. The germline CDR1 and CDR2 sequences are MDHEN and SYDVKM. In DNA form, the CDR3 reads TGTGCCAGCAGTTCCCTGGGACTAGCGGGAGCCGAGCAGTACTTC. Residues: CASSSLGLAGAEQYF.

The V and J genes are TRBV5-1 and TRBJ2-5; D might be TRBD1 (6 bases). The DNA matches TRBJ2-7 better at its end, which makes the J call doubtful. CDR1 is SGHRS and CDR2 is YFSETQ in the germline V gene. The CDR3 sequence is 14 residues long. The CDR3 region has the DNA TGCGCCAGCAGCTTGAACAGGGAGATAGCCGAGCAGTACTTC. Translated, it gives CASSLNREIAEQYF.

In this sample, this clone turned up a few times. This chain joins TRBV5-6 and TRBJ2-4; maybe TRBD2 (5 bases). V was shortened by 0 bases and J by 4 bases, with 11 bases between the two germline ends. Germline CDR1 is SGHDT and CDR2 is YYEEEE. This CDR3 region has 15 residues. The CDR3 loop is CASSLAAGVKNIQYF. CDR3 coding DNA: TGTGCCAGCAGCTTGGCGGCGGGCGTTAAAAACATTCAGTACTTC.

This sequence joins TRBV19 and TRBJ1-1, with a possible D match to TRBD1 (5 bases). There are 14 residues in the CDR3. V lost 5 bases, J lost 4 bases, and 14 bases lay in between. Per the germline V gene, CDR1 is LNHDA and CDR2 is SQIVND (reference sequence). The CDR3, as DNA: TGTGCCAGTAGTTCGCAGGCGCAGGGCACTGAAGCTTTCTTT. Translating it yields CASSSQAQGTEAFF.

The V and J genes are TRBV6-1 and TRBJ1-1; D gene ambiguous. The V gene lost 4 bases and the J gene lost 10 bases, with 10 bases spanning the gap. This CDR3 is 11 amino acids long. Per germline, CDR1 MNHNS and CDR2 SASEGT. The CDR3 reads CASSVLNVAFF. CDR3 nucleotides: TGTGCCAGCAGTGTGCTAAATGTAGCTTTCTTT.

This clone was recorded only once. The CDR3 spells CASSLDRGDGYTF. The CDR3 DNA follows: TGTGCCAGTAGCCTTGACAGGGGAGATGGCTACACCTTC. The chain uses TRBV19 and TRBJ1-2; 8 bases match TRBD1. Germline V lookup: CDR1 LNHDA, CDR2 SQIVND (reference sequence). J gave up 6 bases and V 6 bases, and 6 bases lay outside the gene matches. The CDR3 has 13 residues. Drawing the rest from reference TRBV19 and TRBJ1-2, the complete variable domain is DGGITQSPKYLFRKEGQNVTLSCEQNLNHDAMYWYRQDPGQGLRLIYYSQIVNDFQKGDIAEGYSVSREKKESFPLTVTSAQKNPTAFYLCASSLDRGDGYTFGSGTRLTVV.

The J gene is TRBJ2-7, the V gene TRBV2; D is unclear. CDR1 is SNHLY, CDR2 FYNNEI, per germline. The germline V and J ends were trimmed by 6 bases and 6 bases, with 18 bases remaining between them. This CDR3 is built from 14 residues. CDR3 sequence reads: CASSRGITIGEQYF. CDR3 DNA: TGTGCCAGCAGCCGAGGTATTACGATCGGCGAGCAGTACTTC.

J is TRBJ1-1 and V is TRBV7-9; weak D call: TRBD1 (6 bases). V lost 1 base to trimming and J lost 0 bases, with 12 bases between them. Per germline, CDR1 SEHNR and CDR2 FQNEAQ (reference sequence). The CDR3 sequence is 16 residues long. The CDR3 DNA is TGTGCCAGCAGCTTAGGCCAGGGGACCATGAACACTGAAGCTTTCTTT. Its translation: CASSLGQGTMNTEAFF.

This clone has a single count. This chain joins TRBV12-5 and TRBJ1-6, with D uncertain. The CDR3 has 14 residues. Germline CDR1 reads LGHNT; CDR2 reads FRNRAP. The V end was cut by 7 bases, the J end by 6 bases, with 13 bases between. This CDR3 reads CASAMEGPNSPLHF. CDR3 bases: TGTGCTAGTGCCATGGAGGGCCCTAATTCACCCCTCCACTTT.

The chain carries TRBV5-5 and TRBJ1-5; tentatively, D is TRBD1 (6 bases). V was clipped by 4 bases and J by 5 bases, with 13 bases between them. From germline, CDR1 is SGHKS and CDR2 YYEKEE (reference sequence). The CDR3 extends over 14 amino acids. In DNA form, the CDR3 reads TGTGCCAGCAGCACACAGGGAGGGGATCAGCCCCAGCATTTT. Translating it yields CASSTQGGDQPQHF.

This rearrangement joins TRBV11-1 to TRBJ2-3, with D unclear. This CDR3 is 13 amino acids long. Trimming removed 2 bases from V and 4 bases from J, with 7 bases in between. Germline assignment: CDR1 SGHAT and CDR2 FQDESV (reference sequence). The CDR3 nucleotides read TGTGCCAGCAGCTTATTCGTTGCAGATACGCAGTATTTT. It codes for CASSLFVADTQYF.